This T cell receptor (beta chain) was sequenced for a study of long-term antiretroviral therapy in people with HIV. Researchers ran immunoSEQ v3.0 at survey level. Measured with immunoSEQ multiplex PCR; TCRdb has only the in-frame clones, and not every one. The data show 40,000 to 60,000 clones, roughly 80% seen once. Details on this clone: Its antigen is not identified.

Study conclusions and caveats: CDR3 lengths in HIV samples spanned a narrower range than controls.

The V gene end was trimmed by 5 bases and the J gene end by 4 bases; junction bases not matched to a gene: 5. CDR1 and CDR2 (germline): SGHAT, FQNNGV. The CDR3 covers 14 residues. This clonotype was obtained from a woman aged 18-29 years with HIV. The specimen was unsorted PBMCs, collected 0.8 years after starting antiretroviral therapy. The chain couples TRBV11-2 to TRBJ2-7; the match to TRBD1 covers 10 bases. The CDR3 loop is CASSPRTGGYEQYF. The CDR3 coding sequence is TGTGCCAGCAGCCCCCGGACAGGGGGATACGAGCAGTACTTC.